This TCR beta chain was found in a study of a mutant IDH1 vaccine in newly diagnosed glioma. Overall study: Patients arrived already treated with radiotherapy, temozolomide, or both, most having had both.

The V end was cut by 7 bases, the J end by 1 base, with 5 bases between. Germline V gene lookup returns CDR1 MGHDK and CDR2 SYGVNS. CDR3 length: 13 residues. Clones were read by immunoSEQ multiplex PCR, and TCRdb kept only the in-frame ones, dropping some. The sample contains around 60,000 clones, about 90% of which appear only once. This clone was recorded only once. The time point here: baseline, week 1 (first vaccination visit). Treatment noted: pre-vaccination baseline after standard-of-care therapy. The rearrangement uses TRBV25-1 and TRBJ1-6; D call uncertain. The receptor's source is a man aged 50 or older with glioma. The sample here was PBMCs, taken from a glioma patient treated with radiotherapy, temozolomide or both. CDR3: CASMGSYNSPLHF. In DNA form, the CDR3 reads TGTGCCAGCATGGGGTCCTATAATTCACCCCTCCACTTT.